The rows below give T cell receptor beta chains drawn from one sample of a study of T-cell memory formation after mild COVID-19. From the 5' RACE reads, TCRdb called clonotypes with MiXCR, one entry per CDR3 protein. The sample records 340,000 or so distinct CDR3 sequences, about an eighth being singletons. The sample was PBMCs or a T cell subset sorted from them (not recorded which). These receptors were obtained from a man aged 18-30 years who had mild COVID-19 (a few samples of this study predate the infection). Cell type and time point are not known. CDR3s include the opening cysteine and the closing phenylalanine or tryptophan. The D gene is left open where the match is weak. Clone size is given for some rows only: seen once, a few or many times, or a class if the clone is expanded.

-	TRBV4-1	TRBJ1-1	-	CASSPGVLENTEAFF	TGCGCCAGCAGCCCTGGAGTTTTGGAAAACACTGAAGCTTTCTTT
-	TRBV11-2	TRBJ2-7	few	CASSVTWGVGYEQYF	TGTGCCAGCAGCGTCACTTGGGGGGTAGGGTACGAGCAGTACTTC
TRBD2	TRBV2	TRBJ2-3	-	CASSDPSIAGETDTQYF	TGTGCCAGCAGTGATCCCTCGATAGCGGGGGAAACAGATACGCAGTATTTT
-	TRBV19	TRBJ1-4	-	CASRNPTNEKLFF	TGTGCCAGTAGAAATCCAACTAATGAAAAACTGTTTTTT
TRBD1	TRBV6-5	TRBJ2-7	-	CASSFSGQGVVYEQYF	TGTGCCAGCAGCTTCTCTGGACAGGGGGTCGTCTACGAGCAGTACTTC
-	TRBV24-1	TRBJ2-1	few	CATSDTGYNEQFF	TGTGCCACCAGTGACACCGGCTACAATGAGCAGTTCTTC
TRBD1	TRBV6-5	TRBJ1-1	few	CASSYLGQGRGNTEAFF	TGTGCCAGCAGTTACCTCGGACAGGGGAGAGGGAACACTGAAGCTTTCTTT
-	TRBV21-1	TRBJ2-4	-	CASSKTELAGGHAENIQYF	TGTGCCAGCAGCAAAACAGAACTAGCGGGGGGGCACGCTGAAAACATTCAGTACTTC
-	TRBV7-2	TRBJ1-1	few	CASSSPEGQIEAFF	TGTGCCAGCAGCTCACCCGAAGGACAGATTGAAGCTTTCTTT
-	TRBV5-1	TRBJ2-5	few	CASSAGVSETQYF	TGCGCCAGCAGCGCAGGGGTTAGCGAGACCCAGTACTTC
TRBD1	TRBV5-4	TRBJ2-1	-	CASSSQDRAYNEQFF	TGTGCCAGCAGCTCCCAGGACAGGGCGTACAATGAGCAGTTCTTC
-	TRBV5-1	TRBJ2-3	many	CASSDQGVGSADTQYF	TGCGCCAGCAGCGACCAGGGAGTTGGGTCCGCAGATACGCAGTATTTT
-	TRBV7-2	TRBJ1-5	few	CASSSGVKQPQHF	TGTGCCAGCAGCTCCGGTGTAAAGCAGCCCCAGCATTTT
-	TRBV6-2/TRBV6-3	TRBJ2-6	-	CASSPGPPGANVLTF	TGTGCCAGCAGCCCAGGGCCGCCTGGGGCCAACGTCCTGACTTTC
-	TRBV23-1	TRBJ1-1	-	CASRLTENTEAFF	TGCGCCAGCAGACTCACCGAGAACACTGAAGCTTTCTTT
-	TRBV5-5	TRBJ1-1	few	CASSLSWRQDSKNTEAFF	TGTGCCAGCAGCTTGAGTTGGCGACAGGACAGTAAGAACACTGAAGCTTTCTTT
-	TRBV11-2	TRBJ2-3	-	CASSIDPPPQYF	TGTGCCAGCAGCATCGACCCCCCCCCGCAGTATTTT
TRBD2	TRBV6-2/TRBV6-3	TRBJ2-1	-	CASSWVAGGGNEQFF	TGTGCCAGCAGTTGGGTAGCGGGGGGAGGAAATGAGCAGTTCTTC
-	TRBV12-3/TRBV12-4	TRBJ1-1	many	CASTNNGNTEAFF	TGTGCCAGCACCAACAATGGGAACACTGAAGCTTTCTTT
TRBD1	TRBV20-1	TRBJ1-1	-	CSAPRTGDNTEAFF	TGCAGTGCTCCCAGGACAGGGGATAACACTGAAGCTTTCTTT
-	TRBV7-2	TRBJ2-5	few	CASSLGRGLQETQYF	TGTGCCAGCAGCTTGGGCAGGGGTCTTCAAGAGACCCAGTACTTC
-	TRBV20-1	TRBJ2-5	few	CSAEGGGFQETQYF	TGCAGTGCTGAGGGGGGTGGGTTCCAAGAGACCCAGTACTTC
-	TRBV7-9	TRBJ2-3	-	CASSLVTRSTDTQYF	TGTGCCAGCAGCTTAGTTACGCGGAGCACAGATACGCAGTATTTT
-	TRBV12-3/TRBV12-4	TRBJ2-1	-	CASSSGWGSFQEQFF	TGTGCCAGCAGTTCGGGTTGGGGGTCGTTTCAGGAGCAGTTCTTC
TRBD2	TRBV6-6	TRBJ2-3	-	CASSYSRQVPSGGAADTQYF	TGTGCCAGCAGTTACTCGAGACAGGTCCCTAGCGGGGGGGCCGCAGATACGCAGTATTTT
-	TRBV7-6	TRBJ2-1	many	CASSLEGGYNEQFF	TGTGCCAGCAGCTTAGAGGGGGGTTACAATGAGCAGTTCTTC
-	TRBV3-1	TRBJ2-2	-	CASSRTAANTGELFF	TGTGCCAGCAGTCGGACAGCTGCTAACACCGGGGAGCTGTTTTTT
-	TRBV20-1	TRBJ2-5	-	CSATSSEQTQYF	TGCAGTGCTACTTCCTCAGAACAGACCCAGTACTTC
-	TRBV7-8	TRBJ1-3	many	CASSLEGTGNTIYF	TGTGCCAGCAGCTTAGAGGGGACGGGAAACACCATATATTTT
-	TRBV4-2	TRBJ1-1	-	CASSPPAWVMNTEAFF	TGTGCCAGCAGCCCCCCCGCGTGGGTAATGAACACTGAAGCTTTCTTT
-	TRBV19	TRBJ1-2	-	CASSISGRYGYTF	TGTGCCAGTAGTATATCCGGACGGTATGGCTACACCTTC
TRBD1	TRBV6-5	TRBJ1-1	few	CASSYGTAKNTEAFF	TGTGCCAGCAGTTACGGGACAGCGAAAAACACTGAAGCTTTCTTT
-	TRBV29-1	TRBJ2-5	few	CSVDMVQGIETQYF	TGCAGCGTTGATATGGTTCAGGGTATAGAGACCCAGTACTTC
-	TRBV7-6	TRBJ2-7	many	CASSSTHQGEQYF	TGTGCCAGCAGCTCAACCCACCAGGGCGAGCAGTACTTC
TRBD2	TRBV7-2	TRBJ2-1	few	CASSETSGGPTQFF	TGTGCCAGCAGCGAGACTAGCGGGGGGCCTACCCAGTTCTTC
-	TRBV20-1	TRBJ2-3	many	CSAKPRGGTSGTDTQYF	TGCAGTGCTAAGCCCCGTGGGGGGACGTCTGGCACAGATACGCAGTATTTT
-	TRBV30	TRBJ2-2	few	CAWSVKGAGELFF	TGTGCCTGGAGTGTAAAGGGGGCCGGGGAGCTGTTTTTT
TRBD1	TRBV7-3	TRBJ2-2	-	CASSPGQGKGGELFF	TGTGCCAGCAGCCCGGGACAGGGTAAAGGCGGGGAGCTGTTTTTT
TRBD2	TRBV2	TRBJ2-5	-	CASSEVGALAGAEEETQYF	TGTGCCAGCAGTGAAGTAGGGGCACTAGCGGGGGCAGAGGAAGAGACCCAGTACTTC
-	TRBV12-3/TRBV12-4	TRBJ1-1	few	CASSLREGNTEAFF	TGTGCCAGCAGTTTAAGGGAAGGTAACACTGAAGCTTTCTTT
TRBD1	TRBV4-3	TRBJ1-4	many	CASSPRTGTNEKLFF	TGCGCCAGCAGCCCTCGGACAGGAACTAATGAAAAACTGTTTTTT
-	TRBV6-1	TRBJ2-1	few	CASRSQLYNEQFF	TGTGCCAGCAGATCACAGCTCTACAATGAGCAGTTCTTC
-	TRBV2	TRBJ2-5	-	CASIRGPQETQYF	TGTGCCAGCATCAGGGGACCTCAAGAGACCCAGTACTTC
-	TRBV7-2	TRBJ2-7	many	CASSFNGDSFTVQYF	TGTGCCAGCAGCTTTAATGGGGACTCCTTTACCGTGCAGTACTTC